This T cell receptor beta chain was retrieved from a study of T cell responses to AZD1222 COVID-19 vaccine. As to this clone: Its matching antigen is unknown.

CDR3 length: 15 amino acids. Per the germline V gene, CDR1 is SGHRS and CDR2 is YFSETQ. Trimming stripped 0 bases from V and 0 bases from J, with 8 bases between. Method: immunoSEQ multiplex PCR; TCRdb's copy keeps in-frame clones and lacks some. There are tens of thousands of clones in the sample; approximately 90% occur only once, and over 20% lies in the top ten. Study-level points and caveats: Sampling that yielded the repertoires occurred only after the peak T cell response. Two doses of AZD1222 preceded a rise in Spike-specific TCR breadth and depth. Clonal diversity was possibly underestimated, and white British individuals and females predominated among donors. Variant regions that are unmutated are reportedly the target of nearly half of spike-specific TCRs.

The sequence was obtained from an adult in good health. V is TRBV5-1 and J is TRBJ2-3, with D possibly being TRBD2 (6 bases). This material consisted of peripheral blood, taken on day 0 of AZD1222 vaccination. CDR3 in amino acids: CASSLEGTSTDTQYF. For the CDR3, the DNA is TGCGCCAGCAGCTTGGAGGGGACTAGCACAGATACGCAGTATTTT.